This TCR beta chain is from a study of CD8 T cells in Susac syndrome. Germline CDR1 reads LGHDT; CDR2 reads YNNKEL (reference sequence). The CDR3 contains 14 residues. The V gene end was trimmed by 6 bases and the J gene end by 1 base; junction bases not matched to a gene: 4. cDNA came from about 0.5 to 1 ug RNA primed by random hexamers. TCR beta CDR3 was amplified by immunoSEQ multiplex PCR. This amplification extended across 54 Vbeta and 13 Jbeta segments. One entry per CDR3 protein results from TCRdb running MiXCR on the immunoSEQ multiplex PCR reads. The top ten clones hold 0.095% of a sample with 200,000 to 250,000 distinct CDR3 sequences, 95% of them seen once.

This TCR derives from a human donor with multiple sclerosis. The chain joins TRBV3-1 to TRBJ1-1; TRBD1 matches at 8 bases. Sequencing was performed on CD4+ T cells from PBMCs. The CDR3 reads CASRYRGANTEAFF. The CDR3 coding sequence is TGTGCCAGCAGGTACAGGGGGGCGAACACTGAAGCTTTCTTT. Supplemented by reference TRBV3-1 and TRBJ1-1, the full variable domain reads DTAVSQTPKYLVTQMGNDKSIKCEQNLGHDTMYWYKQDSKKFLKIMFSYNNKELIINETVPNRFSPKSPDKAHLNLHINSLELGDSAVYFCASRYRGANTEAFFGQGTRLTVV.